This T cell receptor (beta chain) originates from a study of blood T cell repertoires in COVID-19. Study-level background: The United States, Italy and Spain provided the acute and convalescent COVID-19 samples.

This clone came up once. Germline-derived CDR1 and CDR2 are DFQATT and SNEGSKA (reference sequence). The junction had 10 bases not matched to a gene; V was cut back by 3 bases and J by 3 bases. The CDR3 length is 16 residues. TCRdb's copy holds only in-frame clones and misses some; the assay was immunoSEQ multiplex PCR. The sample lists about 400,000 clones, roughly nine tenths occurring once. The sample comprised peripheral blood. The sequence derives from a man aged 40-50 years with acute or convalescent COVID-19. This chain uses TRBV20-1 with TRBJ1-2, with 10 bases lining up with TRBD1. The CDR3: CSASIRDRGRDYGYTF. In DNA, the CDR3 is TGCAGTGCTAGTATCCGGGACAGGGGCCGGGACTATGGCTACACCTTC.